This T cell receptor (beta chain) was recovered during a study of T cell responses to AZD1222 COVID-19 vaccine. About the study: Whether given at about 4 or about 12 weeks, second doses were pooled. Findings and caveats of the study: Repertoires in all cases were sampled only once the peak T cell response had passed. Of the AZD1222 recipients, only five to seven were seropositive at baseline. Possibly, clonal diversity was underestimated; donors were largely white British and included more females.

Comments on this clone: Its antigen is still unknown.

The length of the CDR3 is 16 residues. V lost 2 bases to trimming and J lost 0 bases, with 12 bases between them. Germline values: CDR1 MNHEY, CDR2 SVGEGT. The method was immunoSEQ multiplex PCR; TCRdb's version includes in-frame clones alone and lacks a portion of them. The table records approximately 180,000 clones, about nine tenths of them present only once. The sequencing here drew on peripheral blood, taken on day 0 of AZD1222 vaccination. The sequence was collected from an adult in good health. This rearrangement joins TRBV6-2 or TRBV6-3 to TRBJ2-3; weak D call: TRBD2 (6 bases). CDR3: CASSYGVLASTDTQYF. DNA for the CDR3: TGTGCCAGCAGTTACGGAGTGCTAGCGAGCACAGATACGCAGTATTTT.